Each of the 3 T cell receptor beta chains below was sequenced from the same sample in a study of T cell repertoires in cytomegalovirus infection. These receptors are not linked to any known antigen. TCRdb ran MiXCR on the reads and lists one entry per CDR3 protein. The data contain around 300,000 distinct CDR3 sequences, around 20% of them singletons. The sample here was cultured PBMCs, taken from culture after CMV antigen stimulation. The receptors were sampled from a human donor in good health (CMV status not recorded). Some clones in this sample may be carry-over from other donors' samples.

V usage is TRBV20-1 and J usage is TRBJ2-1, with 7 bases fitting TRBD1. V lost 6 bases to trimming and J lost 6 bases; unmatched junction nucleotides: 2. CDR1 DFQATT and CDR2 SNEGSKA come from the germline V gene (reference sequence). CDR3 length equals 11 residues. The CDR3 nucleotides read TGCAGTGCCCACAGGGGCAATGAGCAGTTCTTC. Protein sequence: CSAHRGNEQFF.

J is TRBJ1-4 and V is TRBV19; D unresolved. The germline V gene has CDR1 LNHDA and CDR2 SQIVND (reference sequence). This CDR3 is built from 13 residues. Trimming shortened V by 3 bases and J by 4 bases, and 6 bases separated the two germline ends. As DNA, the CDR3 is TGTGCCAGTAGTATCAACGTTAATGAAAAACTGTTTTTT. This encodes CASSINVNEKLFF.

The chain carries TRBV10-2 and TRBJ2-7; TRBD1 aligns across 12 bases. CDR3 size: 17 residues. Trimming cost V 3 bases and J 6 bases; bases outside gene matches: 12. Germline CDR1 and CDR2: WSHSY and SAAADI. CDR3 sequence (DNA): TGCGCCAGCAGTGAAACGGCCCCGGGACAGGGGGCCTTCGAGCAGTACTTC. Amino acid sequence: CASSETAPGQGAFEQYF.